Below are 4 T cell receptor beta chains sequenced from a single sample in a study of T cells in Graves' hyperthyroidism and ophthalmopathy. TCR beta CDR3 region amplification was performed from RNA transcripts. Researchers ran a first-round RT-PCR on the TCR CDR3 using the HTBI primer set. TCRdb reanalysed the multiplex PCR reads using MiXCR and keeps one entry per CDR3 protein. The sample lists around 190,000 distinct CDR3 sequences; less than 20% were seen once. The sample taken for sequencing was blood. Every receptor here comes from a woman aged 45-65 years with Graves' hyperthyroidism.

The chain carries TRBV10-3 and TRBJ2-3; 8 bases match TRBD2. The CDR3 contains 18 residues. The germline V gene has CDR1 ENHRY and CDR2 SYGVKD. V was clipped by 8 bases and J by 2 bases; unmatched bases: 18. The chain's CDR3 is CAIAPELAGTRITDTQYF. The CDR3 nucleotides read TGTGCCATCGCCCCCGAACTCGCCGGGACTAGAATCACAGATACGCAGTATTTT.

This clonotype was picked up a small number of times. The chain couples TRBV6-1 to TRBJ1-4, with 9 bases aligning to TRBD1. The CDR3 length is 14 residues. After removal of 9 bases from V and 6 bases from J, the junction contained 8 bases not matched to a gene. Looked up from germline, CDR1 is MNHNS and CDR2 is SASEGT. CDR3 protein: CASKTGTGHEKLFF. CDR3 sequence (DNA): TGTGCCAGTAAGACCGGGACAGGGCATGAAAAACTGTTTTTT.

The chain has TRBV28 and TRBJ1-5; no firm D call. Germline CDR1 MDHEN, CDR2 SYDVKM. Trimming stripped 3 bases from V and 4 bases from J, with 7 bases between. The CDR3 spans 13 residues. This CDR3 reads CASSFFRNQPQHF. The CDR3 DNA reads as TGTGCCAGCAGTTTCTTCAGGAATCAGCCCCAGCATTTT.

V and J are TRBV7-9 and TRBJ1-4; 8 bases fit TRBD1. The junction had 6 bases not matched to a gene; V was cut back by 5 bases and J by 4 bases. This CDR3 spans 15 amino acids. CDR1 is SEHNR, CDR2 FQNEAQ, per germline (reference sequence). The CDR3 DNA reads TGTGCCAGCAGCAGCAGGGACAGGCTTAATGAAAAACTGTTTTTT. Protein product: CASSSRDRLNEKLFF.